The 30 T cell receptor beta chains reported below all come from one sample, sequenced in a study of shared clonotypes between healthy human individuals. CD8 cells classed as naive were CD45RO-negative and positively selected for CCR7, excluding terminally differentiated effector memory CD45RA+ cells. The method was immunoSEQ multiplex PCR; TCRdb's version includes in-frame clones alone and lacks a portion of them. The sample has under 700,000 clones, approximately 95% seen once. The material sequenced was naive CD8+ T cells sorted from blood. All receptors derive from a woman aged 25 to 45 in good health.

With respect to this clone: This CDR3 is also generated by other DNA sequences in the sample. The rearrangement joins TRBV5-4 to TRBJ2-7; no firm D call. Trimming left V 3 bases short and J 7 bases short, with 8 bases between. Germline assignment: CDR1 SGHNT and CDR2 YYREEE (reference sequence). This CDR3 is 11 amino acids long. CDR3 loop: CASSSTSEQYF. CDR3 nucleotide sequence: TGTGCCAGCAGCTCGACTTCGGAGCAGTACTTC.

This chain links TRBV6-5 with TRBJ1-2; D remains unclear. CDR3 length: 14 amino acids. V lost 5 bases, J lost 4 bases, and 14 bases lay in between. Germline V lookup: CDR1 MNHEY, CDR2 SVGAGI. The DNA for the CDR3 is TGTGCCAGCAGTACCGAGGCAGGCGTCTATGGCTACACCTTC. This sequence encodes CASSTEAGVYGYTF.

The J gene is TRBJ1-5, the V gene TRBV28, with unresolved D. Germline assignment: CDR1 MDHEN and CDR2 SYDVKM. There are 14 residues in the CDR3. Trimming cost V 6 bases and J 6 bases, with 15 bases left between them. As DNA, the CDR3 is TGTGCCAGCAGCCTCCGACCGCCAAGTCAGCCCCAGCATTTT. Translation: CASSLRPPSQPQHF.

A single count supports this clone. V is TRBV6-5 and J is TRBJ2-7; D may correspond to TRBD1 or TRBD2 (5 bases each). Germline V gene lookup returns CDR1 MNHEY and CDR2 SVGAGI. The CDR3 contains 14 residues. Trimming shortened V by 0 bases and J by 3 bases, and 9 bases separated the two germline ends. CDR3 nucleotides: TGTGCCAGCAGTTACTCTGGGGGTTACTACGAGCAGTACTTC. Protein product: CASSYSGGYYEQYF.

The rearrangement links TRBV7-9 to TRBJ1-3; D is ambiguous. The germline V and J ends were trimmed by 7 bases and 1 base, with 11 bases remaining between them. The CDR3 covers 14 residues. Germline values: CDR1 SEHNR, CDR2 FQNEAQ (reference sequence). For the CDR3, the DNA is TGTGCCAGCACCGAACTAGGGTCTGGAAACACCATATATTTT. Translating it yields CASTELGSGNTIYF.

This chain connects TRBV28 to TRBJ2-2; TRBD2 aligns across 9 bases. This CDR3 spans 15 amino acids. Trimming cost V 4 bases and J 6 bases; bases outside gene matches: 6. Looked up from germline, CDR1 is MDHEN and CDR2 is SYDVKM. The DNA for the CDR3 is TGTGCCAGCAGTTCCGGGACTAGCAGAGCCGGGGAGCTGTTTTTT. It is translated as CASSSGTSRAGELFF.

A single count supports this clone. J is TRBJ2-5 and V is TRBV2; D uncertain. The better agreement between TRBJ2-7 and the DNA end casts doubt on the J call. Germline CDR1 SNHLY, CDR2 FYNNEI. The CDR3 runs to 13 residues. CDR3 in DNA: TGTGCCAGCAGTGAGGTAGGGTTGGACGAGCAGTACTTC. Its translation is CASSEVGLDEQYF.

The rearrangement uses TRBV30 and TRBJ2-7; D remains unclear. This CDR3 comprises 10 residues. Per germline, CDR1 GTSNPN and CDR2 SVGIG (reference sequence). V was pared by 5 bases and J by 3 bases, with 5 bases between. The CDR3, as DNA: TGTGCCTGGGGCGACTACGAGCAGTACTTC. It translates to CAWGDYEQYF. Together with reference TRBV30 and TRBJ2-7, the CDR3 gives the full variable domain: SQTIHQWPATLVQPVGSPLSLECTVEGTSNPNLYWYRQAAGRGLQLLFYSVGIGQISSEVPQNLSASRPQDRQFILSSKKLLLSDSGFYLCAWGDYEQYFGPGTRLTVT.

The chain uses TRBV9 and TRBJ1-2, with TRBD1 matching over 7 bases. V lost 4 bases and J lost 2; bases outside the gene matches: 11. From germline, CDR1 is SGDLS and CDR2 YYNGEE. The CDR3 loop spans 16 amino acids. CDR3 loop: CASSPTGQVMNYGYTF. Written as DNA, the CDR3 is TGTGCCAGCAGCCCGACTGGACAGGTTATGAACTATGGCTACACCTTC.

This sequence joins TRBV7-9 and TRBJ2-1, with 10 bases that match TRBD2. This CDR3 comprises 14 residues. Losses at the gene ends were 3 bases for V and 8 bases for J; bases not matched to a gene: 4. CDR1 is SEHNR and CDR2 is FQNEAQ in the germline V gene (reference sequence). CDR3 coding DNA: TGTGCCAGCAGCTTCTCCGGGACTAGCGATGAGCAGTTCTTC. It is translated as CASSFSGTSDEQFF.

The chain is built from TRBV5-8 and TRBJ2-7; 9 bases are a match to TRBD1. Germline CDR1 SGHTS, CDR2 YDEGEE. The CDR3 has 15 amino acids. Losses at the gene ends were 3 bases for V and 5 bases for J; bases not matched to a gene: 9. The CDR3 reads CASSSTGTGIHEQYF. The DNA of the CDR3 is TGTGCCAGCAGCTCAACCGGGACAGGGATCCACGAGCAGTACTTC.

This chain uses TRBV5-4 with TRBJ2-7; D unclear. CDR3 length: 14 residues. Per the germline V gene, CDR1 is SGHNT and CDR2 is YYREEE (reference sequence). The V end was cut by 0 bases, the J end by 3 bases, with 10 bases between. The CDR3 loop is CASSLVENDYEQYF. The CDR3 nucleotides read TGTGCCAGCAGCTTGGTGGAAAACGACTACGAGCAGTACTTC.

The V call is TRBV27, the J call TRBJ2-1; 10 nucleotides match TRBD2. Germline trimming cut 8 bases from V and 8 bases from J; bases unmatched to any gene: 9. CDR3 length: 14 residues. The germline V gene encodes CDR1 MNHEY and CDR2 SMNVEV (reference sequence). CDR3 protein: CASGSSGSYDEQFF. CDR3 DNA: TGTGCCAGCGGCTCTAGCGGGAGTTATGATGAGCAGTTCTTC.

This clone was seen only a few times. J is TRBJ2-7 and V is TRBV2; D is ambiguous. V was clipped by 6 bases and J by 2 bases, with 2 bases between them. This CDR3 has 10 amino acids. Germline CDR1 and CDR2: SNHLY and FYNNEI. Here the CDR3 DNA reads TGTGCCAGCAGACCCTACGAGCAGTACTTC. Amino acids: CASRPYEQYF. Using reference TRBV2 and TRBJ2-7 for the parts outside the CDR3, the full variable domain is EPEVTQTPSHQVTQMGQEVILRCVPISNHLYFYWYRQILGQKVEFLVSFYNNEISEKSEIFDDQFSVERPDGSNFTLKIRSTKLEDSAMYFCASRPYEQYFGPGTRLTVT.

The rearrangement links TRBV7-9 to TRBJ1-1; 7 nucleotides match TRBD1. The CDR3 extends over 19 amino acids. CDR1 and CDR2 (germline): SEHNR, FQNEAQ (reference sequence). V shed 2 bases and J 0 bases; nucleotides not matched to a gene: 15. CDR3 bases: TGTGCCAGCAGCTTACCCACAGGGGCCCTACTCGCCTTGAACACTGAAGCTTTCTTT. Its translation is CASSLPTGALLALNTEAFF. Together with reference TRBV7-9 and TRBJ1-1, the CDR3 gives the full variable domain: DTGVSQNPRHKITKRGQNVTFRCDPISEHNRLYWYRQTLGQGPEFLTYFQNEAQLEKSRLLSDRFSAERPKGSFSTLEIQRTEQGDSAMYLCASSLPTGALLALNTEAFFGQGTRLTVV.

This chain uses TRBV6-1 with TRBJ2-7, with D maybe TRBD1 (6 bases). The CDR3 sequence is 13 residues long. V was trimmed by 6 bases and J by 1 base, leaving 10 bases between them. The germline V gene encodes CDR1 MNHNS and CDR2 SASEGT. The CDR3 DNA reads as TGTGCCAGCAGAGCCGGACAGTCCTACGAGCAGTACTTC. Residues: CASRAGQSYEQYF.

This chain uses TRBV30 with TRBJ2-7; D ambiguous. The CDR3 loop spans 12 amino acids. V lost 0 bases and J 2 bases, leaving 5 bases between the germline ends. CDR1 is GTSNPN and CDR2 is SVGIG in the germline V gene (reference sequence). The DNA for the CDR3 is TGTGCCTGGAGTGTACGCACCTACGAGCAGTACTTC. The encoded protein is CAWSVRTYEQYF.

V and J are TRBV19 and TRBJ2-1; 9 positions match TRBD2. After removal of 3 bases from V and 8 bases from J, the junction contained 11 bases not matched to a gene. CDR3 length equals 16 residues. Germline CDR1 is LNHDA and CDR2 is SQIVND (reference sequence). As DNA, the CDR3 is TGTGCCAGTAGTATGTTAGGGCGGGAGGGCCGGGATGAGCAGTTCTTC. Protein product: CASSMLGREGRDEQFF.

V and J are TRBV11-2 and TRBJ2-7; 7 bases line up with TRBD1. The CDR3 length is 13 residues. Germline loops: CDR1 SGHAT, CDR2 FQNNGV. The junction had 2 bases not matched to a gene; V was cut back by 4 bases and J by 2 bases. The CDR3 loop is CASSSDRAYEQYF. CDR3 nucleotide sequence: TGTGCCAGCAGCTCTGACAGGGCCTACGAGCAGTACTTC.

This sequence joins TRBV12-5 and TRBJ1-2, with D possibly being TRBD1 (5 bases). CDR3 size: 15 residues. V lost 2 bases and J 0 bases, leaving 10 bases between the germline ends. The germline gives CDR1 LGHNT, CDR2 FRNRAP. The CDR3 reads CASGLTRGANYGYTF. For the CDR3, the DNA is TGTGCTAGTGGTTTGACACGGGGGGCTAACTATGGCTACACCTTC.

This chain links TRBV19 with TRBJ1-5; TRBD1 might be the D (6 bases). The ends were cut back, 5 bases at V and 2 bases at J, with 13 bases in the middle. The CDR3 is 15 amino acids. Germline V gene lookup returns CDR1 LNHDA and CDR2 SQIVND (reference sequence). The CDR3 DNA sequence: TGTGCCAGTAGTTTACCCAGGGGTGGCAATCAGCCCCAGCATTTT. This sequence encodes CASSLPRGGNQPQHF.

This rearrangement joins TRBV27 to TRBJ1-1; D unclear. In germline, CDR1 is MNHEY, CDR2 SMNVEV (reference sequence). V gave up 2 bases and J gave up 4 bases, with 11 bases separating them. CDR3 length: 14 amino acids. The CDR3 protein is CASSLRGMSTEAFF. CDR3 nucleotides: TGTGCCAGCAGTTTAAGAGGGATGAGCACTGAAGCTTTCTTT.

The chain is built from TRBV6-5 and TRBJ1-1; D ambiguous. In germline, CDR1 is MNHEY, CDR2 SVGAGI. V lost 2 bases, J lost 2 bases, and 9 bases lay in between. The CDR3 contains 14 residues. CDR3 sequence reads: CASSYRAGNTEAFF. For the CDR3, the DNA is TGTGCCAGCAGTTACAGGGCCGGTAACACTGAAGCTTTCTTT.

The gene calls are TRBV19 and TRBJ1-2; no reliable D call. Between the trimmed V and J ends, which lost 5 bases and 4 bases, there was a span of 14 bases. This CDR3 is built from 14 residues. Germline CDR1 LNHDA, CDR2 SQIVND (reference sequence). CDR3 amino acids: CASSATDRIYGYTF. The CDR3 DNA is TGTGCCAGTAGTGCGACGGATAGAATCTATGGCTACACCTTC. Full variable domain (missing parts from reference TRBV19 and TRBJ1-2): DGGITQSPKYLFRKEGQNVTLSCEQNLNHDAMYWYRQDPGQGLRLIYYSQIVNDFQKGDIAEGYSVSREKKESFPLTVTSAQKNPTAFYLCASSATDRIYGYTFGSGTRLTVV.

The rearrangement joins TRBV5-4 to TRBJ2-3; tentatively, D is TRBD2 (5 bases). The CDR3 loop spans 16 amino acids. Germline values: CDR1 SGHNT, CDR2 YYREEE (reference sequence). The V end was cut by 4 bases, the J end by 5 bases, with 20 bases between. The CDR3 DNA reads as TGTGCCAGCAGCCTGGGTCTGGCGGGTTTGTTAGATACGCAGTATTTT. Translation: CASSLGLAGLLDTQYF.

The chain links TRBV28 to TRBJ2-7, with 7 bases matching TRBD1. The CDR3 contains 14 residues. V lost 3 bases, J lost 6 bases, and 8 bases stayed unmatched. Germline values: CDR1 MDHEN, CDR2 SYDVKM. CDR3 in DNA: TGTGCCAGCAGTTTGACAGGGCATACCGCCGAGCAGTACTTC. This translates into CASSLTGHTAEQYF.

This clone was recorded only once. This sequence joins TRBV10-3 and TRBJ2-7; 8 nucleotides agree with TRBD1. The CDR3 has 14 residues. V was pared by 4 bases and J by 4 bases, with 6 bases of the junction left unmatched. Germline V gene sequence: CDR1 ENHRY, CDR2 SYGVKD. The CDR3 nucleotides read TGTGCCATCAGTGGGGAGGACAGGGATTACGAGCAGTACTTC. Translated, it gives CAISGEDRDYEQYF.

The chain carries TRBV7-2 and TRBJ2-5, with 11 bases that match TRBD2. The J segment lost 4 bases and the V segment lost 1 base, leaving 8 bases of the junction unmatched. The CDR3 is 17 residues long. Per the germline V gene, CDR1 is SGHTA and CDR2 is FQGNSA. DNA for the CDR3: TGTGCCAGCAGCTTAGATCCGACTAGCGGGAACGGAGAGACCCAGTACTTC. Amino acids: CASSLDPTSGNGETQYF.

This clone was seen a single time. The chain carries TRBV28 and TRBJ2-7, with D perhaps matching TRBD1 (6 bases). Germline lookup yields CDR1 MDHEN and CDR2 SYDVKM. The CDR3 loop spans 11 amino acids. V shed 7 bases and J shed 5 bases, with 9 bases lying between them. The CDR3 DNA reads as TGTGCCAGCAACTACAGGGACGAGCAGTACTTC. Translation gives CASNYRDEQYF.

This chain uses TRBV5-1 with TRBJ2-1; 10 bases fit TRBD2. Looked up from germline, CDR1 is SGHRS and CDR2 is YFSETQ. The CDR3 loop spans 13 amino acids. The J segment lost 7 bases and the V segment lost 6 bases, leaving 4 bases of the junction unmatched. CDR3 nucleotides: TGCGCCAGCAAGCTAGCGGGAGTGAATGAGCAGTTCTTC. This sequence encodes CASKLAGVNEQFF.